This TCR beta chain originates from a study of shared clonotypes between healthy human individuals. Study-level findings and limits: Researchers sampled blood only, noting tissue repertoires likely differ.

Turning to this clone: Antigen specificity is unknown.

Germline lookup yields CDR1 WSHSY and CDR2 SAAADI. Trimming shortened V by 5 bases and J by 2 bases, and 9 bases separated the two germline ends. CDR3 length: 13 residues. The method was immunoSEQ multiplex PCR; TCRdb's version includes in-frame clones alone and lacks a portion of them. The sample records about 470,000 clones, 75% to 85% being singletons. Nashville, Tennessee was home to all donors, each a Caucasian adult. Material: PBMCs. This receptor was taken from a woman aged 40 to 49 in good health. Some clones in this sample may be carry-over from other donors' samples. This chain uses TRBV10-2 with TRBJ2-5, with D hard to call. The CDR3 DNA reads TGCGCCAGCAGTTCCCCCCAACAAGAGACCCAGTACTTC. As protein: CASSSPQQETQYF.